This record covers a single T cell receptor (beta chain). Sequencing was performed with immunoSEQ multiplex PCR; in TCRdb, only in-frame clones are kept and a portion is missing. The sample carries some 87,000 clones, about 76% recorded once. The data are from a study of blood T cell repertoires in COVID-19. This TCR was recovered from a woman aged 80 or over with active or convalescent COVID-19. The sequencing input was peripheral blood.

CDR3 region: CASSLAGLGNQPQHF. The CDR3 nucleotides are TGTGCCAGCAGTTTGGCAGGGTTGGGCAATCAGCCCCAGCATTTT. This rearrangement joins TRBV28 to TRBJ1-5; tentatively, D is TRBD1 (5 bases). This CDR3 region has 15 residues. Deletions cut 3 bases from V and 2 bases from J, with 11 bases between. Germline V gene lookup returns CDR1 MDHEN and CDR2 SYDVKM.